The source of this T cell receptor (beta chain) is a study of blood T cell repertoires in COVID-19. On the study more broadly: Collection of acute and convalescent COVID-19 samples took place in the United States, Italy and Spain.

In the source study's methods: Estimated nucleated cell counts came from reference gene primer amplification. The table came from immunoSEQ multiplex PCR; TCRdb's copy has only in-frame clones and leaves some out. The V and J calls and clone size are taken from that table; D and trimming were inferred from the DNA. The sample lists about 200,000 clones, 89% occurring once. Sequencing was performed on peripheral blood. This sequence was found in a man aged 60-69 years who had recovered from COVID-19.

CDR3 bases: TGTGCCAGCAGCCAAGTCTCAGGTCCTCGCGCCACAGATACGCAGTATTTT. Translated, it gives CASSQVSGPRATDTQYF. V and J are TRBV14 and TRBJ2-3; D gene uncertain. CDR1 is SGHDN, CDR2 FVKESK, per germline. V shed 1 base and J shed 2 bases, with 16 bases lying between them. The CDR3 runs to 17 residues.